These T cell receptor beta chains were read from a single sample in a study of regulatory T cells in long-lasting Graves disease. TCRdb fed the multiplex PCR reads into MiXCR, producing one record per CDR3 protein. The sample contains 540,000 or so distinct CDR3 sequences, about 14% of which appear only once. These data are also associated with another study on T cells in Graves' hyperthyroidism and ophthalmopathy.

Sequences were derived from peripheral blood mononuclear cells (PBMCs), sampled at new diagnosis, from a patient treated with antithyroid drugs. Every receptor here comes from a man aged 30 to 39 with Graves disease. The conserved cysteine and the conserved F or W are not part of the CDR3 here. D genes are given only for firm matches.

D	J	V	CDR3
-	TRBJ2-2	TRBV29-1	SVVFTGELF
TRBD2	TRBJ2-5	TRBV2	ASSEQLAGGKETQY
TRBD1	TRBJ1-4	TRBV28	ASSSTGSREKLF
TRBD2	TRBJ2-7	TRBV27	ASSTGLAGGEQY
-	TRBJ1-6	TRBV18	ASSLGTVVSPLH
-	TRBJ2-7	TRBV2	ASRVFQDYEQY
-	TRBJ2-5	TRBV6-1	ASGEFGGETQY
-	TRBJ1-6	TRBV3-1	ASSQTPDSKAPLH
-	TRBJ2-7	TRBV29-1	SVELEGGQY
-	TRBJ1-1	TRBV20-1	SARGSTEAF
TRBD1	TRBJ2-3	TRBV20-1	SASGWDRTLAQADTQY
-	TRBJ2-1	TRBV29-1	SVSLRELGDNEQF
-	TRBJ2-3	TRBV19	ASSIPTDTQY
-	TRBJ2-7	TRBV29-1	SVDYGEQY
-	TRBJ2-3	TRBV5-5	ASSLYPTRGTDTQY
-	TRBJ2-3	TRBV9	ASSARDFIYTQY
-	TRBJ2-3	TRBV29-1	SVEGGSGYTDTQY
TRBD2	TRBJ2-5	TRBV6-5	ASSYGRREETQY
TRBD2	TRBJ2-5	TRBV30	AWSVLGLAGVETQY
-	TRBJ1-1	TRBV10-3	AISGSATNTEAF